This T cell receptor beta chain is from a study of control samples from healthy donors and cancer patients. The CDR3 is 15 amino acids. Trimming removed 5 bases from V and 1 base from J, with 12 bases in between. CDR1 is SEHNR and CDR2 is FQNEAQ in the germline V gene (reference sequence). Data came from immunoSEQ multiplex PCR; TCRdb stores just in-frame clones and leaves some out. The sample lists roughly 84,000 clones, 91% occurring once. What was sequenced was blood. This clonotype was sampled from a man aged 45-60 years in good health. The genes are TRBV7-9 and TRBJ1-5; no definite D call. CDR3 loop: CASSPDLGSNQPQHF. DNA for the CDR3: TGTGCCAGCAGCCCCGACTTAGGGAGCAATCAGCCCCAGCATTTT.